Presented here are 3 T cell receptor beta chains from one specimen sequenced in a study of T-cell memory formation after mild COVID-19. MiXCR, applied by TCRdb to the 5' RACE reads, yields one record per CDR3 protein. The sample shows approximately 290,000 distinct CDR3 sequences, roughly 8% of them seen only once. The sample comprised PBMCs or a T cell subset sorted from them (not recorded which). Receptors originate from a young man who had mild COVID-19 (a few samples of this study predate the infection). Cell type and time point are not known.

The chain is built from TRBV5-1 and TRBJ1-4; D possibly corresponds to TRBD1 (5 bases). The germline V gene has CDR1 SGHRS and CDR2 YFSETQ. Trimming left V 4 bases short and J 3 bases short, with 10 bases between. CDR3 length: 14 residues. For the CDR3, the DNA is TGCGCCAGCAGCGTAGGGGATTCTAATGAAAAACTGTTTTTT. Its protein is CASSVGDSNEKLFF.

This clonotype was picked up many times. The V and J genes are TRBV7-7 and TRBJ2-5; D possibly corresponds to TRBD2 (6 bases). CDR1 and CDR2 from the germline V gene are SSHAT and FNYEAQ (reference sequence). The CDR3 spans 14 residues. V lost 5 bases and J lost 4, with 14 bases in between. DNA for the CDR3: TGTGCCAGCAGCCCTACTAGCACTGGAGAGACCCAGTACTTC. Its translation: CASSPTSTGETQYF.

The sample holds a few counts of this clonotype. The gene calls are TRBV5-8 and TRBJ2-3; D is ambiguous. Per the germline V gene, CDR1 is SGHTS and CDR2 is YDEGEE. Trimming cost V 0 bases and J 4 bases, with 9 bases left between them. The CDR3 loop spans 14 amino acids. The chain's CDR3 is CASSLEGVADTQYF. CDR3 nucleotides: TGTGCCAGCAGCTTGGAAGGAGTCGCAGATACGCAGTATTTT.